This T cell receptor beta chain was identified in a study of cytotoxic CD8 clonotypes in ibrutinib-treated CLL. The study's findings and limits: Clonality went up at ibrutinib response and then declined back toward baseline at progression. Timing of sampling differed between sustained-remission and progressing patients.

Germline CDR1 is MNHEY and CDR2 is SMNVEV (reference sequence). The V end lost 5 bases, the J end lost 3 bases, and 15 bases lay between the germline ends. The CDR3 covers 15 residues. A 1 in 200,000 to 1 in 1 million T cell depth was the sequencing target. Measured with immunoSEQ multiplex PCR; TCRdb has only the in-frame clones, and not every one. Here the sample spans tens of thousands of clones, roughly 57% being singletons. Notes on this clone: The antigen is unknown.

TCR beta library input comprised about 1.9 micrograms of genomic DNA from cryopreserved PBMCs. The sample in question was PBMCs, obtained after 12 months of ibrutinib treatment. This chain joins TRBV27 and TRBJ2-3, with D perhaps matching TRBD2 (6 bases). The clonotype originates from a human donor with chronic lymphocytic leukemia. CDR3 loop: CASSQEGRNTDTQYF. The DNA for the CDR3 is TGTGCCAGCAGTCAGGAGGGCCGAAATACAGATACGCAGTATTTT.